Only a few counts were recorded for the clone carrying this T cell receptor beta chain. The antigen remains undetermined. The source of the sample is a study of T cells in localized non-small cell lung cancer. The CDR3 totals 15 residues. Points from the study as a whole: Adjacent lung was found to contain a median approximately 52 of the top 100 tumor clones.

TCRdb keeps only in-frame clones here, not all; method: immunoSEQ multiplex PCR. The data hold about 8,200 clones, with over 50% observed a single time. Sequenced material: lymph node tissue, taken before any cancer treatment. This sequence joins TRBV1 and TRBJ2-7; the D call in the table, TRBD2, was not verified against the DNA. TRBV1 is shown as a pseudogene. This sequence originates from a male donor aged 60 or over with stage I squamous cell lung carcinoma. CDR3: CASSQQASGRYEQYF. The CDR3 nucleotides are TGCGCCAGCAGCCAGCAAGCTAGCGGGAGGTACGAGCAGTACTTC.